The source of this TCR beta chain is a study of CD8 T cells in Susac syndrome. TCR beta from blood CD8+ and CD4+ T cells was sequenced. The multiple sclerosis control group comprised treatment-naive patients with stable or active relapsing-remitting disease. CD8+ and CD4+ T cells were negatively isolated; TEMRA cells were FACS-enriched. CDR1 MNHNS and CDR2 SASEGT come from the germline V gene. CDR3 length: 15 amino acids. Reverse transcription of roughly 0.5 to 1 ug RNA was carried out with random hexamers. An immunoSEQ multiplex PCR generated amplified TCR beta CDR3 products spanning 54 Vbeta and 13 Jbeta. TCRdb reprocessed the immunoSEQ multiplex PCR reads with MiXCR, giving one entry per CDR3 protein. The table has more than 200,000 distinct CDR3 sequences, 93% seen once.

The rearrangement links TRBV6-1 to TRBJ2-7; a possible D gene is TRBD1 (6 bases). The sequencing input was CD4+ T cells from PBMCs. This clonotype was sampled from a human donor with multiple sclerosis. This CDR3 reads CASSEGWQGPYEQYV. Written as DNA, the CDR3 is TGTGCCAGCAGCGAAGGCTGGCAGGGGCCCTACGAGCAGTACGTC.